The rows below give T cell receptor beta chains drawn from one sample of a study of cytomegalovirus exposure and HLA in healthy donors. Assay used: immunoSEQ multiplex PCR; TCRdb lists only in-frame clones, some missing. Found here are about 190,000 clones, more than 75% of them singletons; the top ten hold over 1%. Sequenced input: PBMCs. The receptors here all came from a man younger than 40 in good health and CMV-seronegative. Each CDR3 is given with its conserved first and last residue.

v_gene | CDR3aa
TRBV28 | CASSFRDSFYNEQFF
TRBV7-2 | CASSLQGRSYGYTF
TRBV7-9 | CSSSLETDVDGYTF
TRBV7-9 | CASSLVVLNTEAFF
TRBV7-9 | CASSPGQGASYEQYF
TRBV28 | CASSLTGGRSYEQYF
TRBV5-6 | CASSLRTAADTQYF
TRBV9 | CASSGSGPEQYF
TRBV28 | CASSSPSTGSQPQHF
TRBV7-6 | CASSFEAVGSGNTIYF
TRBV5-1 | CASSLVSVAISAANALTF
TRBV21-1 | CASSNGGTGGKETQYF
TRBV7-9 | CSSSEGAAYEQYF
TRBV5-1 | CASSRTSGNQGMGYEQYF
TRBV7-9 | CASSPEWSEAFF
TRBV19 | CASSMMQGAIEQYF
TRBV28 | CASSLRAGANIQYF
TRBV28 | CASSLYQGTKGYTF
TRBV4-3 | CASSQRLAGGDNEQFF
TRBV4-1 | CASSQGQQYEQYF
TRBV19 | CASSLGQGTYNEQFF
TRBV7-6 | CASSRSGSGYNEQFF
TRBV6-1 | CASSGLAGGWEQFF
TRBV4-3 | CASSQGPGVNEQFF
TRBV7-6 | CASSSLQGAYNEQFF
TRBV5-8 | CASSLAGTGLYEQYF
TRBV6-6 | CASSPRGSYEQYF
TRBV9 | CASSNSGKSDGYTF
TRBV4-3 | CASSQDIGSGNTIYF